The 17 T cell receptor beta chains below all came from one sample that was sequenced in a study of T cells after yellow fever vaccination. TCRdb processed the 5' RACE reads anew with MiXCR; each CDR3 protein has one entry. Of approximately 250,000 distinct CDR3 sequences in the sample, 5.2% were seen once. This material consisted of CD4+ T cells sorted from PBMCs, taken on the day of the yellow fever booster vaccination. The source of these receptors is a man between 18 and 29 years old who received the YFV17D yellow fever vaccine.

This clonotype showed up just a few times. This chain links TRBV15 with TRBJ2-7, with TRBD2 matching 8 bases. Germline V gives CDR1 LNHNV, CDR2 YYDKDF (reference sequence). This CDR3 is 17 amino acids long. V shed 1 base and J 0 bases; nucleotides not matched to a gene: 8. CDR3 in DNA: TGTGCCACCAGCAGAGGGATCCAGCGGGGGAGCTCCTACGAGCAGTACTTC. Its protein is CATSRGIQRGSSYEQYF.

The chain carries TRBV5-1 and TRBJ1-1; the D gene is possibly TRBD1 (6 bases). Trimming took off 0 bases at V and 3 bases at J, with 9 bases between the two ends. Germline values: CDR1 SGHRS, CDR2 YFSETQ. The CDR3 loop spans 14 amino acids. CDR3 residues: CASSLEQGYTEAFF. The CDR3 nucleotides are TGCGCCAGCAGCTTGGAACAGGGATACACTGAAGCTTTCTTT. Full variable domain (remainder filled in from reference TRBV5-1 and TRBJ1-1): KAGVTQTPRYLIKTRGQQVTLSCSPISGHRSVSWYQQTPGQGLQFLFEYFSETQRNKGNFPGRFSGRQFSNSRSEMNVSTLELGDSALYLCASSLEQGYTEAFFGQGTRLTVV.

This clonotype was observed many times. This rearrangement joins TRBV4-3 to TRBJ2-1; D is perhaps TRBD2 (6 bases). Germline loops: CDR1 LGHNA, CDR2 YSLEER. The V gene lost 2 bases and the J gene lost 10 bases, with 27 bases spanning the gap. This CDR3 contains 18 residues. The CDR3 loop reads CASSQILTRSESIREQFF. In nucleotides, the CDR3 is TGCGCCAGCAGCCAAATACTGACTAGGTCTGAGTCGATTCGAGAGCAGTTCTTC.

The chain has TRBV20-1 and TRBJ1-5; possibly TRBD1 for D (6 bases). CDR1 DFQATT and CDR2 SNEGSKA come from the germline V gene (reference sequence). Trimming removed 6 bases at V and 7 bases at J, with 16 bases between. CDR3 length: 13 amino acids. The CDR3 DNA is TGCAGTGCCGCGAGGTTCAGGGGACAGCCCCAGCATTTT. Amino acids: CSAARFRGQPQHF.

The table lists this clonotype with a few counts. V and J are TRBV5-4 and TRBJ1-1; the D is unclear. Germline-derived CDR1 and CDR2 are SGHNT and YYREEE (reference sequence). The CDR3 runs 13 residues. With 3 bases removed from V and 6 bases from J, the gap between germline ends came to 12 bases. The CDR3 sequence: CASSWSVSAEAFF. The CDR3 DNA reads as TGTGCCAGCAGCTGGTCGGTGAGCGCTGAAGCTTTCTTT.

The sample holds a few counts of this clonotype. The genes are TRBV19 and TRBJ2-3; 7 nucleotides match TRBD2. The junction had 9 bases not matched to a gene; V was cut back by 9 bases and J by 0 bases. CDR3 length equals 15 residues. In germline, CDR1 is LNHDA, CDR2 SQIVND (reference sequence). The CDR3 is CASKLGGESTDTQYF. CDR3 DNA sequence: TGTGCCAGCAAGTTGGGAGGGGAGAGCACAGATACGCAGTATTTT.

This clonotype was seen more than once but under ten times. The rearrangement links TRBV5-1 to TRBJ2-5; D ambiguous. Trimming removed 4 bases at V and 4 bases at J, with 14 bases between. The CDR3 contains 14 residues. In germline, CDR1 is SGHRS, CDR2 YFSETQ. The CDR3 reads CASSPRWNRETQYF. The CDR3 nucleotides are TGCGCCAGCAGCCCTCGGTGGAACCGAGAGACCCAGTACTTC.

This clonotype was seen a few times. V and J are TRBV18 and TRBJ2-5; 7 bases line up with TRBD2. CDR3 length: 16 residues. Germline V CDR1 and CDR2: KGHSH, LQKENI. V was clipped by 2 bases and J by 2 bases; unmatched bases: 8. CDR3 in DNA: TGTGCCAGCTCACCAAGCTCTAGCGGAGCACAAGAGACCCAGTACTTC. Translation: CASSPSSSGAQETQYF.

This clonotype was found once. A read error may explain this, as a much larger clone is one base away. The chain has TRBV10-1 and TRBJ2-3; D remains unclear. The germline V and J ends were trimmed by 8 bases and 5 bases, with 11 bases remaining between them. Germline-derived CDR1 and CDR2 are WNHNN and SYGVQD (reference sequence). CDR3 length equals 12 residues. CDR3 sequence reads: CASCAGLDTQYF. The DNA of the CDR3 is TGCGCCAGCTGTGCCGGGTTAGATACGCAGTATTTT.

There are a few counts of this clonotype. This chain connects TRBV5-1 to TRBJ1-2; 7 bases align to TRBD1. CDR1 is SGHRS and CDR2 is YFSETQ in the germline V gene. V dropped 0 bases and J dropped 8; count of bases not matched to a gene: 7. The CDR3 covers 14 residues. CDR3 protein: CASSLGDSSSGYTF. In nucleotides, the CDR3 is TGCGCCAGCAGCTTGGGGGACAGCTCCAGCGGCTACACCTTC. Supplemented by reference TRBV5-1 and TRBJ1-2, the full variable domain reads KAGVTQTPRYLIKTRGQQVTLSCSPISGHRSVSWYQQTPGQGLQFLFEYFSETQRNKGNFPGRFSGRQFSNSRSEMNVSTLELGDSALYLCASSLGDSSSGYTFGSGTRLTVV.

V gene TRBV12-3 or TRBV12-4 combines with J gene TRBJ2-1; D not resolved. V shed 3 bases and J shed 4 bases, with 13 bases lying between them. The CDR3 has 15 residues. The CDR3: CASSLLGAGYNEQFF. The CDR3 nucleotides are TGTGCCAGCAGTTTGTTGGGCGCTGGGTACAATGAGCAGTTCTTC.

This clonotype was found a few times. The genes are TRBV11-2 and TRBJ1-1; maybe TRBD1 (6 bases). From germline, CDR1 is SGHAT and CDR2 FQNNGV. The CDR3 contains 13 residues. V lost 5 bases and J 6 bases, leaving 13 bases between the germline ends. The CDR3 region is CASSRQEVAEAFF. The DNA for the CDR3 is TGTGCCAGCAGCCGACAGGAGGTGGCTGAAGCTTTCTTT.

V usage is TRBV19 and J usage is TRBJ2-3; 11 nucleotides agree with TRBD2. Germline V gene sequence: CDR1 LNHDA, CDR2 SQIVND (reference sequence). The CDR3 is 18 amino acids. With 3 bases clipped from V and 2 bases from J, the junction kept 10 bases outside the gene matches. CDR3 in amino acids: CASSMRAASGGSTDTQYF. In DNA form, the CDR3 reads TGTGCCAGTAGTATGAGGGCAGCTAGCGGGGGGTCCACAGATACGCAGTATTTT.

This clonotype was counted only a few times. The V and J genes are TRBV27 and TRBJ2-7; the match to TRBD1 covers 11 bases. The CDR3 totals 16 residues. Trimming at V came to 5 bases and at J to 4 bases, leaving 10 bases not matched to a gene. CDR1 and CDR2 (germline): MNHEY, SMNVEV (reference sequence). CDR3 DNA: TGTGCCAGCAGTCGCCAGGGACAGGGGGGAATATACGAGCAGTACGTC. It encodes CASSRQGQGGIYEQYV.

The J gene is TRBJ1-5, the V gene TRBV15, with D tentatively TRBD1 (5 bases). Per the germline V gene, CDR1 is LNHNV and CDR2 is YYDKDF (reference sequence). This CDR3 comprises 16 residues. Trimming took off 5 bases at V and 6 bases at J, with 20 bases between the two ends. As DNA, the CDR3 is TGTGCCACCAGCCCGGGAGCGGCAGGGCTGGCTCAGCCCCAGCATTTT. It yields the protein CATSPGAAGLAQPQHF.

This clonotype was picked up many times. The CDR3 protein is CASSQAHRGDGDGQYF. The CDR3 coding sequence is TGCGCCAGCAGCCAAGCGCACAGGGGCGACGGGGATGGCCAGTACTTC. This sequence joins TRBV4-1 and TRBJ2-5; 7 bases are a match to TRBD1. Looked up from germline, CDR1 is MGHRA and CDR2 is YSYEKL. The CDR3 is 16 amino acids. With V trimmed by 1 base and J by 10 bases, 15 bases remained unmatched.

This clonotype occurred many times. For the CDR3, the DNA is TGTGCCAGCAGCTTCGACTCCCTTTTGGAAGATACGCAGTATTTT. As protein: CASSFDSLLEDTQYF. The chain links TRBV5-5 to TRBJ2-3; D is unresolved. V was trimmed by 2 bases and J by 5 bases, leaving 15 bases between them. Germline V CDR1 and CDR2: SGHKS, YYEKEE (reference sequence). The CDR3 totals 15 residues. Full variable domain (rest looked up from reference TRBV5-5 and TRBJ2-3): DAGVTQSPTHLIKTRGQQVTLRCSPISGHKSVSWYQQVLGQGPQFIFQYYEKEERGRGNFPDRFSARQFPNYSSELNVNALLLGDSALYLCASSFDSLLEDTQYFGPGTRLTVL.